This T cell receptor (beta chain) was identified in a study of OX40 agonist ivuxolimab in advanced cancers. For context, the study as a whole: The costimulatory receptor OX40 (CD134) was targeted by ivuxolimab, a fully human IgG2 agonistic monoclonal antibody. Intravenous ivuxolimab was administered to patients every 2 weeks at six dose levels: 0.01, 0.1, 0.3, 1.5, 3 and 10 mg/kg. In the dose-escalation cohort, 82.7% of patients were male, and the mean age was approximately 64 years, with a range of about 23 to 90. The point of sequencing TCRbeta in the periphery was to test whether ivuxolimab changed TCR sequence diversity and drove clonal T-cell expansion. Among the approximately 50 dose-escalation patients, around 20 had hepatocellular carcinoma, 15 or so melanoma, 9 renal cell carcinoma and 9 head and neck cancer. The paper reports the monotherapy dose-escalation portion (N = 52 patients) of the phase I ivuxolimab trial. Partial responses were achieved by three dose-escalation patients, of whom one had hepatocellular carcinoma and two had cutaneous melanoma. Patients were allowed to have had prior anti-PD-1, anti-PD-L1 or anti-CTLA-4 therapy, and more than 30% of the dose-escalation patients had previously received checkpoint inhibitors. What the study reported, not specific to this receptor: The antigen specificity of the peripheral T cells that underwent clonal expansion was not determined. Low levels of normalized T-cell clonal expansion were also seen in some patients who did not respond. In partial responders in the 0.1-3.0 mg/kg groups, normalized peripheral clonal expansion was found to be among the lowest, especially among CD8+ T cells. After ivuxolimab, expanded clones were on average more numerous among CD8+ T cells than among CD4+ T cells. At doses of 0.1 to 3.0 mg/kg, clonal expansion of both CD4+ and CD8+ blood T cells was observed from baseline to week 6.

The table lists this clone with a count of one. What antigen it recognizes has not been identified. The input lacks base qualities; no much larger clone sits a single base away. The CDR3 holds 16 amino acids from the cysteine to the phenylalanine. The retained sequence is limited to the CDR3, 48 bases, with the frame set at the first base. Reading the germline V gene gives CDR1 KGHSY and CDR2 FQNENV. After removal of 3 bases from V and 0 bases from J, the junction retains 5 bases not matched to a gene. Patients with autoimmune disease history or receiving systemic immunosuppression were excluded from the trial. Peripheral blood for TCR sequencing was drawn from every dose cohort at baseline, at cycle 4 day 1 and at cycle 7 day 1. The samples were drawn from a first-in-human, open-label, multicenter phase I dose-escalation trial of ivuxolimab. The trial enrolled adults with locally advanced or metastatic head and neck squamous cell, hepatocellular, melanoma or renal cell carcinoma. Before TCR sequencing, CD4+ T cells and CD8+ T cells were sorted from peripheral blood as separate populations.

Genomic DNA was extracted from sorted cells for sequencing of the TCRbeta CDR3 region. The immunoSEQ Assay was used to sequence the TCRbeta CDR3 regions. What TCRdb holds here is the immuneACCESS table cut down to in-frame rearrangements. Part of the clones is not present; checked against another copy, under half of the missing clones reflect an unresolved V gene, and the others are unexplained. The sample has 70,000 to 95,000 clones on record, approximately 95% of them singletons. The leading ten clones occupy about 20% of the sample. This TCR was sampled from an adult with an advanced solid tumor such as melanoma, head and neck, liver or kidney cancer. The sequence is built from TRBV16 and TRBJ1-2; TRBD1 matches 9 bases in the middle. This sample comprised CD4+ or CD8+ T cells sorted from blood, obtained in a trial of the OX40 agonist ivuxolimab. The CDR3 protein is CASSQMDRGSNYGYTF. The nucleotides are TGTGCCAGCAGCCAGATGGACAGGGGATCTAACTATGGCTACACCTTC.